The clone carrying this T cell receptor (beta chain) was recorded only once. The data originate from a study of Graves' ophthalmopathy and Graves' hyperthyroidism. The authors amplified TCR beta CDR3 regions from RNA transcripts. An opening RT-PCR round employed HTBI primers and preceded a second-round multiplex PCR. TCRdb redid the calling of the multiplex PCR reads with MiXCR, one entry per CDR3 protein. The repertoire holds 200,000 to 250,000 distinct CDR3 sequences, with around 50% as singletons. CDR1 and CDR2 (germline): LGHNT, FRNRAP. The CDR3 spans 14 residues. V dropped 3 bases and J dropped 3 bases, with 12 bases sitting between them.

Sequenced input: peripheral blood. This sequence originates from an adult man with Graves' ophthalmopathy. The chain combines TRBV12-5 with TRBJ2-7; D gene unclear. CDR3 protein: CASGLPHRSYEQYF. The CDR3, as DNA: TGTGCTAGTGGTTTACCACACCGCAGCTACGAGCAGTACTTC.